The next 32 T cell receptor beta chains were all read from a single sample in a study of liver allograft versus peripheral blood T cells. Study details: Peripheral blood of the recipients supplied T cell receptor repertoires that were compared with those in transplanted livers.

One entry per CDR3 protein results from TCRdb running MiXCR on the reads. The table shows fewer than 15,000 distinct CDR3 sequences, with under 20% occurring only once. These receptors originate from a human patient who had a liver transplant. Some T cells may trace back to the graft donor.

A few counts support this clonotype. This chain uses TRBV9 with TRBJ1-2; 7 bases map to TRBD1. Per the germline V gene, CDR1 is SGDLS and CDR2 is YYNGEE. V shed 4 bases, J shed 8 bases, and the junction held 8 bases outside the gene matches. This CDR3 spans 13 amino acids. The CDR3 protein is CASSSRQGWGYTF. CDR3 DNA sequence: TGTGCCAGCAGCTCACGACAGGGTTGGGGCTACACCTTC. Variable domain in full (rest from reference TRBV9 and TRBJ1-2): DSGVTQTPKHLITATGQRVTLRCSPRSGDLSVYWYQQSLDQGLQFLIQYYNGEERAKGNILERFSAQQFPDLHSELNLSSLELGDSALYFCASSSRQGWGYTFGSGTRLTVV.

This clonotype is categorized as medium-sized. CDR3 DNA sequence: TGTGCCAGCAGCGGGGACAGGGAGGTGCCAGATACGCAGTATTTT. Amino acids: CASSGDREVPDTQYF. The chain has TRBV5-6 and TRBJ2-3, with TRBD1 matching 9 bases. The germline V gene has CDR1 SGHDT and CDR2 YYEEEE. This CDR3 is 15 amino acids long. The V and J ends lost 4 bases and 4 bases, in that order; junction bases with no gene match: 7.

Concerning this clonotype itself: One base away lies a much larger clone, so this may be a sequencing read error. This chain connects TRBV6-5 to TRBJ2-4, with TRBD1 matching over 12 bases. With V trimmed by 5 bases and J by 4 bases, 6 bases remained unmatched. Germline CDR1 is MNHEY and CDR2 is SVGAGI. The CDR3 runs to 16 residues. In DNA form, the CDR3 reads TGTGCCAGCAGTGAAAGGGACAGGGGGCGGAAAAACATTCAGTACTTC. This sequence encodes CASSERDRGRKNIQYF.

The chain couples TRBV28 to TRBJ2-7; tentative D call: TRBD2 (5 bases). Per germline, CDR1 MDHEN and CDR2 SYDVKM. V lost 3 bases, J lost 1 base, and 7 bases lay in between. CDR3 length: 13 residues. CDR3: CASSLGGSYEQYF. Written as DNA, the CDR3 is TGTGCCAGCAGTTTGGGCGGGTCCTACGAGCAGTACTTC.

This clonotype is labeled as medium-sized (0.01 to 0.1%). The rearrangement joins TRBV15 to TRBJ2-1, with TRBD2 identical over 10 bases. V trimming: 6 bases; J trimming: 9 bases; junction bases outside the gene matches: 8. CDR3 length: 14 residues. Germline CDR1 and CDR2: LNHNV and YYDKDF (reference sequence). The CDR3 DNA follows: TGTGCCACCAGTGGTCTAGCGGGAGTGGGTGAGCAGTTCTTC. Its protein product is CATSGLAGVGEQFF.

The chain links TRBV5-5 to TRBJ2-5; 13 bases are a match to TRBD2. V lost 10 bases, J lost 1 base, and 7 bases stayed unmatched. CDR3 size: 15 residues. Germline loops: CDR1 SGHKS, CDR2 YYEKEE (reference sequence). The DNA for the CDR3 is TGTGCCTCGACTAGCGGGGGGCCCACCCAAGAGACCCAGTACTTC. Translating it yields CASTSGGPTQETQYF.

This chain connects TRBV27 to TRBJ1-4, with D possibly being TRBD1 (6 bases). Looked up from germline, CDR1 is MNHEY and CDR2 is SMNVEV (reference sequence). Trimming stripped 5 bases from V and 7 bases from J, with 17 bases between. The CDR3 covers 15 residues. The CDR3 region is CASSRRQAGTEKLFF. CDR3 bases: TGTGCCAGCAGTAGGAGACAGGCGGGAACTGAAAAACTGTTTTTT.

This chain joins TRBV20-1 and TRBJ2-7; TRBD2 agrees at 9 bases. Germline assignment: CDR1 DFQATT and CDR2 SNEGSKA (reference sequence). With V trimmed by 5 bases and J by 6 bases, 5 bases remained unmatched. The CDR3 covers 12 residues. The CDR3 coding sequence is TGCAGTGCTGGGCATAGCGGGAGCGAGCAGTACTTC. It encodes CSAGHSGSEQYF.

J is TRBJ2-1 and V is TRBV20-1; 7 positions match TRBD1. The CDR3 covers 16 residues. The germline V gene encodes CDR1 DFQATT and CDR2 SNEGSKA (reference sequence). V lost 6 bases and J lost 0; bases outside the gene matches: 11. The chain's CDR3 is CSARGLRESSYNEQFF. The CDR3 nucleotides read TGCAGTGCAAGGGGGCTCCGGGAAAGCTCCTACAATGAGCAGTTCTTC.

This clonotype has only a few counts. The chain combines TRBV20-1 with TRBJ1-3; D may be TRBD1 (5 bases). The germline CDR1 and CDR2 sequences are DFQATT and SNEGSKA (reference sequence). V was pared by 0 bases and J by 2 bases, with 8 bases between. The CDR3 loop spans 14 amino acids. CDR3 region: CSARDRGTGNTIYF. The CDR3 bases are TGCAGTGCTAGAGATCGGGGCACTGGAAACACCATATATTTT.

This sequence joins TRBV7-9 and TRBJ1-5; possible D gene TRBD1, 5 bases. The CDR3 is made up of 13 amino acids. In germline, CDR1 is SEHNR, CDR2 FQNEAQ (reference sequence). The V gene lost 5 bases and the J gene lost 7 bases, with 12 bases spanning the gap. The CDR3 DNA sequence: TGTGCCAGCAGCACTACCACAGGACAGCCCCAGCATTTT. It is translated as CASSTTTGQPQHF. The full variable domain, in which reference TRBV7-9 and TRBJ1-5 provide the parts outside the CDR3, is DTGVSQNPRHKITKRGQNVTFRCDPISEHNRLYWYRQTLGQGPEFLTYFQNEAQLEKSRLLSDRFSAERPKGSFSTLEIQRTEQGDSAMYLCASSTTTGQPQHFGDGTRLSIL.

The sample holds many counts of this clonotype. The chain recombines TRBV6-1 with TRBJ1-5; 7 positions agree with TRBD1. This CDR3 has 15 amino acids. CDR1 is MNHNS, CDR2 SASEGT, per germline. The ends lost 2 bases at V and 6 bases at J; junction bases unmatched: 7. This CDR3 is CASSERQGWVQPQHF. The CDR3 coding sequence is TGTGCCAGCAGTGAAAGACAGGGTTGGGTTCAGCCCCAGCATTTT.

This clonotype was counted at least ten times. The chain carries TRBV6-6 and TRBJ1-1; D is uncertain. The CDR3 runs to 14 residues. V was shortened by 5 bases and J by 3 bases, with 13 bases between the two germline ends. Germline values: CDR1 MNHNY, CDR2 SVGAGI (reference sequence). The CDR3 DNA is TGTGCCAGCAGTAACCGGTTCCGGGACACTGAAGCTTTCTTT. This sequence encodes CASSNRFRDTEAFF.

This clonotype was found many times. The V gene is TRBV19, the J gene TRBJ1-5; D not resolved. The CDR3 is made up of 15 amino acids. Germline CDR1 is LNHDA and CDR2 is SQIVND (reference sequence). Deletions cut 7 bases from V and 9 bases from J, with 22 bases between. The CDR3 loop reads CASTHVIAGTRPQHF. As DNA, the CDR3 is TGTGCCAGTACCCACGTAATCGCGGGCACGCGGCCCCAGCATTTT.

Only one count was recorded for this clonotype. A read error may be the cause here, since a much bigger clone is one base away. The DNA is omitted, as the CDR3 cannot be located on it reliably, and the CDR3 follows TCRdb's listing. The chain recombines TRBV28 with TRBJ2-2; the D segment call TRBD1 is taken from the table without a DNA check. The CDR3 length is 17 residues, termini included. Germline-derived CDR1 and CDR2 are MDHEN and SYDVKM. CDR3 protein: CASSRFWGTGNTGEPFF.

By sample fraction, this clonotype is medium-sized. This chain uses TRBV24-1 with TRBJ1-5; 8 nucleotides line up with TRBD1. Per germline, CDR1 KGHDR and CDR2 SFDVKD. The junction had 5 bases not matched to a gene; V was cut back by 4 bases and J by 1 base. This CDR3 is 16 amino acids long. The CDR3 sequence is CATSETGVGSNQPQHF. The CDR3 DNA reads TGTGCCACCAGTGAGACAGGGGTAGGGAGCAATCAGCCCCAGCATTTT.

The table lists this clonotype with many counts. The chain has TRBV10-3 and TRBJ1-1, with TRBD1 identical over 11 bases. The CDR3 totals 16 residues. V dropped 6 bases and J dropped 0; count of bases not matched to a gene: 6. Germline assignment: CDR1 ENHRY and CDR2 SYGVKD. Here the CDR3 DNA reads TGTGCCATCAGGGGACAGGGGGTACTTATGAACACTGAAGCTTTCTTT. Its translation is CAIRGQGVLMNTEAFF.

By sample share, this clonotype is medium-sized. The chain is built from TRBV15 and TRBJ1-1, with no clear D. The ends were cut back, 0 bases at V and 0 bases at J, with 14 bases in the middle. This CDR3 region has 17 residues. CDR1 and CDR2 (germline): LNHNV, YYDKDF (reference sequence). The CDR3 region is CATSRDRSAMLNTEAFF. The CDR3 DNA reads as TGTGCCACCAGCAGAGATCGATCGGCGATGTTGAACACTGAAGCTTTCTTT.

This clonotype was seen repeatedly, ten times or more. The V call is TRBV28, the J call TRBJ1-1; D gene uncertain. Per germline, CDR1 MDHEN and CDR2 SYDVKM. CDR3 length: 14 residues. Trimming removed 2 bases from V and 7 bases from J, with 14 bases in between. The CDR3 region has the DNA TGTGCCAGCAGTTTAACCCCTCAGGCCTTTGAAGCTTTCTTT. This encodes CASSLTPQAFEAFF.

This clonotype was observed a handful of times. The chain carries TRBV19 and TRBJ2-1; maybe TRBD2 (6 bases). V was trimmed by 0 bases and J by 12 bases, leaving 12 bases between them. The CDR3 has 13 amino acids. Germline loops: CDR1 LNHDA, CDR2 SQIVND (reference sequence). CDR3 nucleotides: TGTGCCAGTAGTATAGAATGGAGGGCAGGGCAGTTCTTC. It translates to CASSIEWRAGQFF.

This clonotype was detected only a few times. The V and J genes are TRBV7-9 and TRBJ2-5, with a tentative D call TRBD1 (6 bases). Trimming shortened V by 1 base and J by 5 bases, and 11 bases separated the two germline ends. In germline, CDR1 is SEHNR, CDR2 FQNEAQ (reference sequence). The CDR3 sequence is 14 residues long. The CDR3 spells CASSLDTQGETQYF. The DNA of the CDR3 is TGTGCCAGCAGCTTAGATACACAGGGTGAGACCCAGTACTTC.

This clonotype was picked up a small number of times. The chain joins TRBV20-1 to TRBJ2-7; maybe TRBD1 (6 bases). The germline V gene has CDR1 DFQATT and CDR2 SNEGSKA (reference sequence). The V and J ends lost 5 bases and 2 bases respectively, with 10 bases between them. The CDR3 length is 12 residues. CDR3 DNA: TGCAGTGCTCCGGACAGTACCTACGAGCAGTACTTC. Amino acid sequence: CSAPDSTYEQYF.

This clonotype was seen ten or more times. The rearrangement uses TRBV28 and TRBJ2-3, with 11 positions matching TRBD2. Germline CDR1 and CDR2: MDHEN and SYDVKM. Trimming took 5 bases from V and 4 from J; bases not matched to a gene: 14. The CDR3 loop spans 18 amino acids. The CDR3: CASSQGLAVSFVADTQYF. The CDR3, as DNA: TGTGCCAGCAGTCAGGGACTAGCGGTATCTTTCGTGGCAGATACGCAGTATTTT. The whole variable domain, filled in from reference TRBV28 and TRBJ2-3, reads DVKVTQSSRYLVKRTGEKVFLECVQDMDHENMFWYRQDPGLGLRLIYFSYDVKMKEKGDIPEGYSVSREKKERFSLILESASTNQTSMYLCASSQGLAVSFVADTQYFGPGTRLTVL.

This clonotype has at least ten counts. The chain joins TRBV6-5 to TRBJ1-1; 7 bases agree with TRBD1. CDR3 length: 16 residues. V lost 6 bases to trimming and J lost 1 base; unmatched junction nucleotides: 11. Per germline, CDR1 MNHEY and CDR2 SVGAGI. CDR3 coding DNA: TGTGCCAGCAGCTACACAGGGGCTGAGGAGAACACTGAAGCTTTCTTT. This encodes CASSYTGAEENTEAFF.

This clonotype appeared many times. This chain links TRBV6-5 with TRBJ1-1; 8 bases line up with TRBD1. The CDR3 is 15 amino acids. Trimming took 3 bases from V and 4 from J; bases not matched to a gene: 7. Germline V lookup: CDR1 MNHEY, CDR2 SVGAGI. CDR3 residues: CASSYGQGLPTEAFF. Here the CDR3 DNA reads TGTGCCAGCAGTTATGGACAGGGACTTCCCACTGAAGCTTTCTTT.

This clonotype is medium-sized (0.01 to 0.1%). The rearrangement joins TRBV19 to TRBJ1-1, with TRBD1 matching over 8 bases. The trim removed 2 bases at V and 5 bases at J, leaving 10 bases unmatched. The CDR3 consists of 16 residues. Germline CDR1 reads LNHDA; CDR2 reads SQIVND (reference sequence). CDR3 sequence: CASSIYPRGRDTEAFF. The CDR3 nucleotides read TGTGCCAGTAGTATATACCCCAGGGGGCGCGATACTGAAGCTTTCTTT.

The rearrangement uses TRBV20-1 and TRBJ2-1; TRBD1 aligns across 9 bases. This CDR3 region has 16 residues. Germline V CDR1 and CDR2: DFQATT, SNEGSKA (reference sequence). V lost 4 bases to trimming and J lost 9 bases; unmatched junction nucleotides: 16. CDR3 sequence reads: CSAILTGGAGYLEQFF. CDR3 DNA: TGCAGTGCTATCTTAACAGGGGGCGCAGGCTACCTTGAGCAGTTCTTC.

There are a few counts of this clonotype. The CDR3 loop reads CASSLWGQGDTEAFF. The CDR3 coding sequence is TGTGCCAGCAGCTTGTGGGGACAGGGGGACACTGAAGCTTTCTTT. V gene TRBV9 combines with J gene TRBJ1-1; 11 nucleotides line up with TRBD1. Germline V CDR1 and CDR2: SGDLS, YYNGEE. V lost 4 bases, J lost 3 bases, and 5 bases stayed unmatched. This CDR3 is built from 15 residues.

The rearrangement uses TRBV7-9 and TRBJ2-5, with D perhaps matching TRBD1 or TRBD2 (5 bases each). The CDR3 has 16 residues. Trimming left V 5 bases short and J 4 bases short, with 20 bases between. Germline assignment: CDR1 SEHNR and CDR2 FQNEAQ (reference sequence). As DNA, the CDR3 is TGTGCCAGCAGCGTACTCCCGGGACGTGGGGGAGAGACCCAGTACTTC. Protein: CASSVLPGRGGETQYF.

This clonotype was observed at least ten times. The chain combines TRBV15 with TRBJ2-7; maybe TRBD1 (6 bases). The length of the CDR3 is 12 residues. Trimming took 1 base from V and 6 from J, leaving 7 bases between them. Looked up from germline, CDR1 is LNHNV and CDR2 is YYDKDF (reference sequence). CDR3 residues: CATSRVGGEQYF. CDR3 in DNA: TGTGCCACCAGCAGAGTAGGGGGCGAGCAGTACTTC.

At least ten counts were recorded for this clonotype. The chain employs TRBV18 and TRBJ1-4, with D uncertain. Germline loops: CDR1 KGHSH, CDR2 LQKENI. Between the trimmed V and J ends, which lost 4 bases and 7 bases, there was a span of 10 bases. The CDR3 consists of 13 residues. DNA of the CDR3: TGTGCCAGCTCACTAGGTCATAGTGAAAAACTGTTTTTT. Amino acid sequence: CASSLGHSEKLFF.

This clonotype was picked up many times. This sequence joins TRBV7-2 and TRBJ2-5; D is tentatively TRBD1 or TRBD2 (5 bases each). The CDR3 is 15 amino acids. Trimming shortened V by 5 bases and J by 4 bases, and 17 bases separated the two germline ends. Germline V lookup: CDR1 SGHTA, CDR2 FQGNSA. CDR3 residues: CASSRRGAVPETQYF. The CDR3, as DNA: TGTGCCAGCAGCCGCCGAGGGGCAGTCCCAGAGACCCAGTACTTC.